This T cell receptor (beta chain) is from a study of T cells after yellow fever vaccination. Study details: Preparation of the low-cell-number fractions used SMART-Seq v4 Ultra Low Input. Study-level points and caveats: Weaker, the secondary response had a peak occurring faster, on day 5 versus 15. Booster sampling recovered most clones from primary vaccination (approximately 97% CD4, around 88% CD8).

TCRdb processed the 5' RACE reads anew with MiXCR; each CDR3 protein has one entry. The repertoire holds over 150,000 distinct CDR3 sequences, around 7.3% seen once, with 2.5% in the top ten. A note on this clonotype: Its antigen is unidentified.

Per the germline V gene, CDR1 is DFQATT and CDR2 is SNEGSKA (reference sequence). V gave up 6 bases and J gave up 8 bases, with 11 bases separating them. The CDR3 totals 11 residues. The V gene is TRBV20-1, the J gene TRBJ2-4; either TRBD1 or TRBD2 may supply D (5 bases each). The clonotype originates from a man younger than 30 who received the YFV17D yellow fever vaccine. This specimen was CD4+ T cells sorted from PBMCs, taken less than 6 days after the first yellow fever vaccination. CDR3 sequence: CSAIRDDIQYF. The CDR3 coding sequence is TGCAGTGCCATTCGGGACGACATTCAGTACTTC.